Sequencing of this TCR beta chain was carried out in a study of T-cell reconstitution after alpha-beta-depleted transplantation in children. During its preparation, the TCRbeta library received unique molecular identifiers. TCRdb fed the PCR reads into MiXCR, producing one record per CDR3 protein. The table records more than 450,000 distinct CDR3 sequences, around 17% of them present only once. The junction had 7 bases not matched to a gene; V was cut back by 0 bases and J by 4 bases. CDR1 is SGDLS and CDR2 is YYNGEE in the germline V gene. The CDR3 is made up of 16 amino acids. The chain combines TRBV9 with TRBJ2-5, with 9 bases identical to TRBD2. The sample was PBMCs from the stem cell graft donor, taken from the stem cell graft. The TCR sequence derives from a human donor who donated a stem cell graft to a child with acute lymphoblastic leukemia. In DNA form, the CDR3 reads TGTGCCAGCAGCGTAGGTGGCGGGAGGGTTGTAGAGACCCAGTACTTC. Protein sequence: CASSVGGGRVVETQYF.